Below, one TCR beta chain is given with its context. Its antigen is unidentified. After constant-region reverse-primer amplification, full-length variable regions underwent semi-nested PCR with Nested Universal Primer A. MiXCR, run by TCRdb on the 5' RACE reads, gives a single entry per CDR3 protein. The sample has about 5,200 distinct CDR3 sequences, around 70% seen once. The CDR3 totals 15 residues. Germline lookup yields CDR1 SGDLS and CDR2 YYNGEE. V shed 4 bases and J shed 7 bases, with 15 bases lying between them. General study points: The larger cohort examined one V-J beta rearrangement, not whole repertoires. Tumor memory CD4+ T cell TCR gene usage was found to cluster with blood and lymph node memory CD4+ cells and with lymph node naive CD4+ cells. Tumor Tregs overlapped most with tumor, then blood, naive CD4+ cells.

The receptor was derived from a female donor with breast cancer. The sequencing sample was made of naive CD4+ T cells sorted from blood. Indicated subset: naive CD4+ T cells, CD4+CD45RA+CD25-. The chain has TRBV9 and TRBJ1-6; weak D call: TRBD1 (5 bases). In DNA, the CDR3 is TGTGCCAGCAGCCCTGGGACGGGGAGAAATTCACCCCTCCACTTT. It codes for CASSPGTGRNSPLHF.